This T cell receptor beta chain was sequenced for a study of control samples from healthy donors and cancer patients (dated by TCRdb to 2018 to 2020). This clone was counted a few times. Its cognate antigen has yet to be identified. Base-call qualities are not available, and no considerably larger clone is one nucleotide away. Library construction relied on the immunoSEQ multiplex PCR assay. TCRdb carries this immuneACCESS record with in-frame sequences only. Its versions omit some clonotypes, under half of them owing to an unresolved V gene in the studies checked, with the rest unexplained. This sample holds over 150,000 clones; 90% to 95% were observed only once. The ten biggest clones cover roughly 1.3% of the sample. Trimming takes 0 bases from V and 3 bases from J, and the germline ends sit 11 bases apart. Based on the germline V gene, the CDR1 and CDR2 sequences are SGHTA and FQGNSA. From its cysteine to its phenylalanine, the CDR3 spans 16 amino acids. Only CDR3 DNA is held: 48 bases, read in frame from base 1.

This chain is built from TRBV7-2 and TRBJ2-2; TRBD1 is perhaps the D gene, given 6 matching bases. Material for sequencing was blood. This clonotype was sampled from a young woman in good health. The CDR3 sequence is CASSLAGTRYTGELFF. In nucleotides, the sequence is TGTGCCAGCAGCTTAGCCGGGACAAGATACACCGGGGAGCTGTTTTTT.